This T cell receptor (beta chain) was identified in a study of T cell clonality in common variable immunodeficiency (dated by TCRdb to the mid-2010s). What the work shows at the level of the full study, not this receptor alone: Healthy controls shared more TCRbeta clones with each other than CVID subjects shared among themselves (p < 0.0001). Patient heterogeneity within the CVID cohort put limits on correlating repertoire features with clinical complications. According to the authors, finding the cause of the higher clonality in CVID would require sequencing the repertoires of T cell subpopulations. Even though DNA input was equal, the average per sample came to roughly 80,000 unique sequences for controls compared with about 31,547 for CVID samples. Reportedly, TCRbeta sequences from CVID had fewer deletions and N-nucleotide insertions, and highly modified clones with 13 or more V deletions were absent from CVID. TCRbeta clonality was higher in CVID subjects than in healthy controls (t-test p = 0.018), and the increase was most characteristic of about a third of subjects.

Many counts were recorded for this clone. Which antigen it targets is not known. The read is 3 residues too short to cover the CDR3 end, so that end is filled in from the germline J gene. Predominantly Caucasian heritage was noted among both the CVID patients and the healthy controls. Heparinized peripheral whole blood samples of 5 to 8 ml were collected from each donor. Genomic DNA from adults with common variable immune deficiency (CVID) and from healthy adult controls was used to sequence TCRbeta CDR3 repertoires. There were roughly 22 healthy adult volunteers in the control group (around twelve female and 10 or so male), ranging in age from about 23 to 75 years, with a mean age of approximately 34. Diluted blood was subjected to density centrifugation over Hypaque 1077 or Ficoll-Paque for isolation of peripheral blood mononuclear cells. Genomic DNA was obtained from unsorted mononuclear cells using either Qiagen column purification or a centrifugation-based method.

V is pared back by 5 bases and J by 1 base, with 6 bases lying between the germline termini. From a lookup of the germline V gene, CDR1 and CDR2 are MNHEY and SVGEGT. From its cysteine to its phenylalanine, the CDR3 spans 12 amino acids. Only the CDR3 bases that were read are kept: 27 of them, in frame from base 1. For sequencing, equivalent amounts of genomic DNA were input from CVID and control samples. For every sample, a 60 bp segment covering the rearranged TCRbeta CDR3 region was amplified and then sequenced. TCRbeta amplification used the immunoSEQ assay, a bias-corrected multiplex PCR with high-throughput sequencing. In the source study's methods: Every unique nucleotide sequence counted as a clone and was annotated with V, D and J genes, copy number and frequency. Sequences were labeled productive if in frame, and non-productive if out of frame or containing stop codons. As previously described, Shannon's entropy was used to calculate clonality. The predicted amino acid sequences of productive clones were used to derive the mean CDR3 Kyte-Doolittle hydropathy. Hierarchical clustering of scaled V gene usage was performed with the R hclust function using Manhattan distance and complete linkage. To assess clone sharing by CDR3 amino acid sequence, 12 repertoires per group were resampled over 100 rounds. Repertoires were searched for 70 published EBV-specific and a few hundred published CMV-specific TCRbeta sequences. Analysis left out two CVID samples that produced under 10,000 sequences, so fewer than 55 CVID repertoires remained. What TCRdb holds here is the immuneACCESS table cut down to in-frame rearrangements. Part of the clones is not present; checked against another copy, under half of the missing clones reflect an unresolved V gene, and the others are unexplained. The V and J calls and the clone size are those of that table, but D and trimming were determined from the DNA. Across this sample, around 47,000 clones were tabulated and none appeared just once. The top ten constitute approximately 0.68% of the sample.

The V and J segments used are TRBV6-2 or TRBV6-3 and TRBJ2-7; the D gene lacks a confident call. The receptor comes from a person aged 18 to 75 in good health. Specimen: peripheral blood mononuclear cells. CDR3 DNA, as far as it was read: TGTGCCAGCAGTCCCAGTTCCTACGAG. Translation gives CASSPSSYE. The entire CDR3 protein is CASSPSSYEQYF.